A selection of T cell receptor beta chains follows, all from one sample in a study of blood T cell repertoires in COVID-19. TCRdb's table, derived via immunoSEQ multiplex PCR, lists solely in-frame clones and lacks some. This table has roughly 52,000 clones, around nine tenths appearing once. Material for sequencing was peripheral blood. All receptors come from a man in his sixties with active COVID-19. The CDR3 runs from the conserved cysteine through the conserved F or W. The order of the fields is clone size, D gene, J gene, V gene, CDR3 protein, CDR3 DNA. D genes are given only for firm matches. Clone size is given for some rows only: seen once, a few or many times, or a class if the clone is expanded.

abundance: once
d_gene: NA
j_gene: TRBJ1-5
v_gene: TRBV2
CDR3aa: CASRGRFHSNQPQHF
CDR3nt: TGTGCCAGCAGGGGGAGGTTCCATAGCAATCAGCCCCAGCATTTT

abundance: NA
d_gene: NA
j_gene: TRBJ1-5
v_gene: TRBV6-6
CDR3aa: CASGAAAVQPQHF
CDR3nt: TGTGCCAGCGGCGCGGCCGCGGTCCAGCCCCAGCATTTT

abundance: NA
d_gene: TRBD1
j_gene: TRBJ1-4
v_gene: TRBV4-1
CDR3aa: CASSQDLKGALNEKLFF
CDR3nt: TGCGCCAGCAGCCAAGATTTGAAGGGGGCCCTTAATGAAAAACTGTTTTTT

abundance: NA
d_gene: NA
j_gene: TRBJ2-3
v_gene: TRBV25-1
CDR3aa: CASSRLGITDTQYF
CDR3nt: TGTGCCAGCAGCCGACTAGGTATCACAGATACGCAGTATTTT

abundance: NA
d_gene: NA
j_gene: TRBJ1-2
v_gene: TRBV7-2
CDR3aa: CASSGRGNNYGYTF
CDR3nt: TGTGCCAGCAGCGGGAGGGGGAATAACTATGGCTACACCTTC

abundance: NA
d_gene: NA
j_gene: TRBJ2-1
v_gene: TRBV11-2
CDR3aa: CASSPDGWSGEQFF
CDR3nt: TGTGCCAGCAGCCCAGATGGCTGGTCTGGTGAGCAGTTCTTC

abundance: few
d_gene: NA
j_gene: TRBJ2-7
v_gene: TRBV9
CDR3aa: CASSVRGTGVGYEQYF
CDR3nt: TGTGCCAGCAGCGTACGCGGGACCGGTGTTGGCTACGAGCAGTACTTC

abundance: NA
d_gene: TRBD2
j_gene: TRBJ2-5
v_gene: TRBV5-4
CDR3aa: CASSRSSGRAGETQYF
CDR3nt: TGTGCCAGCAGTCGAAGTAGCGGGAGGGCGGGCGAGACCCAGTACTTC

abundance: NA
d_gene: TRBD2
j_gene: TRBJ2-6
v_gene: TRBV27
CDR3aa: CASSSVLLALGANVLTF
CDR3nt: TGTGCCAGCAGTTCGGTTTTACTAGCGCTCGGGGCCAACGTCCTGACTTTC

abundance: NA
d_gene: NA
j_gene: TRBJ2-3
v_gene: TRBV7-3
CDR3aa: CASSLRGPSSRTDTQYF
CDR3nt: TGTGCCAGCAGCTTAAGGGGGCCTAGCAGTCGCACAGATACGCAGTATTTT

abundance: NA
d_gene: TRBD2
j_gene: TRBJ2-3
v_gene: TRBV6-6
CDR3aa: CASSYVLAGADTQYF
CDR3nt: TGTGCCAGCAGTTACGTTCTAGCGGGAGCAGATACGCAGTATTTT

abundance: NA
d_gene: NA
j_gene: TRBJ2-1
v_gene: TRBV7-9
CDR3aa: CASSFRYPSYNEQFF
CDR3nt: TGTGCCAGCAGCTTCAGGTACCCTTCCTACAATGAGCAGTTCTTC

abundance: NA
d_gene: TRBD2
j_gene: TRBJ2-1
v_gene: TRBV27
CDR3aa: CASSTGTSGRGEQFF
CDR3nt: TGTGCCAGCAGTACCGGGACTAGCGGGAGGGGTGAGCAGTTCTTC

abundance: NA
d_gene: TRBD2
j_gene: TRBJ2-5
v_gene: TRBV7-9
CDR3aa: CASSSGLGGETQYF
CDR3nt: TGTGCCAGCAGCTCCGGACTAGGAGGAGAGACCCAGTACTTC

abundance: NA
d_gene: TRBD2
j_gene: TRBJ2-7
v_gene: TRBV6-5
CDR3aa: CASSQTSGRTYEQYF
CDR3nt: TGTGCCAGCAGTCAGACTAGCGGGAGGACCTACGAGCAGTACTTC

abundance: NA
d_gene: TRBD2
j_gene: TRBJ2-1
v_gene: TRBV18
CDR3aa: CASSSGLAGGKSYNEQFF
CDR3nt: TGTGCCAGCTCATCGGGACTAGCGGGAGGGAAATCCTACAATGAGCAGTTCTTC

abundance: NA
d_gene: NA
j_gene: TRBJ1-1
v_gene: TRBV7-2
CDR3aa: CASSLSGGNTEAFF
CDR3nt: TGTGCCAGCAGCTTATCGGGGGGGAACACTGAAGCTTTCTTT

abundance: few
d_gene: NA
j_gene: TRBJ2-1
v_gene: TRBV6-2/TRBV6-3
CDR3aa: CASSYYQRAAQGNEQFF
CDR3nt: TGTGCCAGCAGTTACTATCAGCGGGCGGCCCAAGGGAATGAGCAGTTCTTC

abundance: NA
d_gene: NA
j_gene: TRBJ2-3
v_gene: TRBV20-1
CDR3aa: CSASSRSSSTDTQYF
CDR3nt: TGCAGTGCTAGTTCCAGATCATCTTCCACAGATACGCAGTATTTT

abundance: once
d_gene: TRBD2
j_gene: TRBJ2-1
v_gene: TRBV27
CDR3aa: CASSLSGLAQNEQFF
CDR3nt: TGTGCCAGCAGTTTATCGGGACTAGCACAGAATGAGCAGTTCTTC

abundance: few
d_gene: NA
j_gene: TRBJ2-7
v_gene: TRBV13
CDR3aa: CASSRRTARAYEQYF
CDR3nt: TGTGCCAGCAGCCGTCGGACTGCGCGGGCCTACGAGCAGTACTTC

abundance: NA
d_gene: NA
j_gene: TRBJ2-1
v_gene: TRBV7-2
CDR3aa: CASSLASSYNEQFF
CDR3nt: TGTGCCAGCAGCTTAGCGAGCTCCTACAATGAGCAGTTCTTC

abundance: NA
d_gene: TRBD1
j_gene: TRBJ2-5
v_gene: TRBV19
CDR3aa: CASSITGGQETQYF
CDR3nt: TGTGCCAGTAGTATCACAGGGGGACAAGAGACCCAGTACTTC

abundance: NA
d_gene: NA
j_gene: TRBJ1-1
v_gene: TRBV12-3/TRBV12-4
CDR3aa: CASSPRENTEAFF
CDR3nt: TGTGCCAGCAGCCCCAGGGAGAACACTGAAGCTTTCTTT

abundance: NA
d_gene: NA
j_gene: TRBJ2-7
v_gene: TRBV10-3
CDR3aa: CAISEYGGHNEQYF
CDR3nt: TGTGCCATCAGTGAGTACGGGGGGCACAACGAGCAGTACTTC

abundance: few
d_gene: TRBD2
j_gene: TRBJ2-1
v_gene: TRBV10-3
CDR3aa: CAISASGGSGDEQFF
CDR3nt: TGTGCCATCAGCGCCAGCGGGGGCTCTGGCGATGAGCAGTTCTTC

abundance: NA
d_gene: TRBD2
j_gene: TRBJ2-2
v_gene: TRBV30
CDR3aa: CAWHLAGNTGELFF
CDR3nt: TGTGCCTGGCACCTAGCGGGGAACACCGGGGAGCTGTTTTTT

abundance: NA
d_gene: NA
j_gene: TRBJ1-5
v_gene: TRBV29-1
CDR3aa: CSVALTDNQPQHF
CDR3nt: TGCAGCGTTGCACTTACAGATAATCAGCCCCAGCATTTT

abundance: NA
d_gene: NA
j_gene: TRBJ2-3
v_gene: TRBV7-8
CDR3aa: CASTPQGTRTDTQYF
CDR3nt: TGTGCCAGCACCCCTCAGGGGACCCGCACAGATACGCAGTATTTT

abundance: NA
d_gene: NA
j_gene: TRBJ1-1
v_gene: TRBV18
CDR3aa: CASSPGQNTEAFF
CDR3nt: TGTGCCAGCTCACCAGGACAGAACACTGAAGCTTTCTTT

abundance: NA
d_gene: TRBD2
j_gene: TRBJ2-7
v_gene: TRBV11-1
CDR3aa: CASSSSGPYEQYF
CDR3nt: TGTGCCAGCAGCTCTAGCGGACCCTACGAGCAGTACTTC

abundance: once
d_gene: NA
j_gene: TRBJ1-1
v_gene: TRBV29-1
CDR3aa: CSVQETWTEAFF
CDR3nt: TGCAGCGTTCAGGAAACATGGACTGAAGCTTTCTTT

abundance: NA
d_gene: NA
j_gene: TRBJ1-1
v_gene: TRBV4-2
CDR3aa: CASSQVRALNTEAFF
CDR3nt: TGTGCCAGCAGCCAAGTCAGGGCGCTGAACACTGAAGCTTTCTTT

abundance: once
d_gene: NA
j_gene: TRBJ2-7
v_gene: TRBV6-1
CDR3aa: CASSEQALSYEQYF
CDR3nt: TGTGCCAGCAGTGAACAGGCCCTATCCTACGAGCAGTACTTC

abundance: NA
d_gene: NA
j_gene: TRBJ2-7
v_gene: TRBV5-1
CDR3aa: CASSLGGLGAHEQYF
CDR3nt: TGCGCCAGCAGCTTGGGGGGGCTAGGTGCCCACGAGCAGTACTTC

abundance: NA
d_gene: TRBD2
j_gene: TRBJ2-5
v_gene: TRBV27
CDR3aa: CASSSLAGEVAQYF
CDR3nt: TGTGCCAGCAGTTCCCTAGCGGGAGAAGTGGCCCAGTACTTC

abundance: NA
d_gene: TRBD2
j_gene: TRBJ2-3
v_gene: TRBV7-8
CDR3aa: CASSPGLASTDTQYF
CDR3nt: TGTGCCAGCAGCCCCGGACTAGCCAGCACAGATACGCAGTATTTT

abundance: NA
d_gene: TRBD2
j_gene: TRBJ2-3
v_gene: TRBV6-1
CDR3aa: CASSEQAGGGRADTQYF
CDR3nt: TGTGCCAGCAGTGAACAGGCGGGGGGAGGGCGCGCAGATACGCAGTATTTT

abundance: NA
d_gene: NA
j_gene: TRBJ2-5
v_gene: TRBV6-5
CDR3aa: CASSYDRSQETQYF
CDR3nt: TGTGCCAGCAGCTATGACAGGAGCCAAGAGACCCAGTACTTC

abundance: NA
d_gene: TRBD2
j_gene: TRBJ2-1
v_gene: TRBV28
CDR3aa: CASSFSGRINEQFF
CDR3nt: TGTGCCAGCAGTTTTAGCGGGAGAATCAATGAGCAGTTCTTC

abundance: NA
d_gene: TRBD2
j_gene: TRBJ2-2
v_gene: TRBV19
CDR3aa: CASSPGYGLAEKTGELFF
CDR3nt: TGTGCCAGTAGTCCTGGATATGGACTAGCGGAAAAGACCGGGGAGCTGTTTTTT

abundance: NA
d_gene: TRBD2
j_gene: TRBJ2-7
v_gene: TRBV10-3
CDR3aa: CASSGTSEYEQYF
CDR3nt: TGTGCCAGTTCCGGGACTAGCGAGTACGAGCAGTACTTC

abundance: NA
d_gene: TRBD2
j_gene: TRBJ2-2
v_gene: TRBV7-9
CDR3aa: CASSVPTSGRAGELFF
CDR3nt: TGTGCCAGCAGCGTCCCGACTAGCGGGAGAGCCGGGGAGCTGTTTTTT

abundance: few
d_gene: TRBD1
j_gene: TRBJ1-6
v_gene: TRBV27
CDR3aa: CASSLVGTGVYNSPLHF
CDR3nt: TGTGCCAGCAGTTTAGTAGGGACAGGGGTATATAATTCACCCCTCCACTTT

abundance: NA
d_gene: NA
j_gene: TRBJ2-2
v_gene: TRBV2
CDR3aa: CASSEARVAGELFF
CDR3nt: TGTGCCAGCAGTGAAGCGCGAGTCGCCGGGGAGCTGTTTTTT

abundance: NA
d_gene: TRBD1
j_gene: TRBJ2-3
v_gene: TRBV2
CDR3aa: CASSELGQHTDTQYF
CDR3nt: TGTGCCAGCAGTGAGCTGGGACAGCACACAGATACGCAGTATTTT

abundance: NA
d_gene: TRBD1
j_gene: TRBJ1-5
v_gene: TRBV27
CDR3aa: CASSSSGTGYQPQHF
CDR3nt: TGTGCCAGCAGTTCCTCCGGGACAGGGTATCAGCCCCAGCATTTT

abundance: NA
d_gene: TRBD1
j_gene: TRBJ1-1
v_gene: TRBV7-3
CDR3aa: CASSLRGQPFSMNTEAFF
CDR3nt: TGTGCCAGCAGCTTAAGGGGACAGCCCTTCTCAATGAACACTGAAGCTTTCTTT

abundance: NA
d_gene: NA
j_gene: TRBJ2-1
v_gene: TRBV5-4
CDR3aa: CASSPVREILYNEQFF
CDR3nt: TGTGCCAGCAGCCCCGTACGGGAGATACTCTACAATGAGCAGTTCTTC

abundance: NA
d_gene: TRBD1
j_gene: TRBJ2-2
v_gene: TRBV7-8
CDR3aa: CASRGTVTGTANTGELFF
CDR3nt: TGTGCCAGCAGAGGAACCGTAACCGGGACAGCCAACACCGGGGAGCTGTTTTTT

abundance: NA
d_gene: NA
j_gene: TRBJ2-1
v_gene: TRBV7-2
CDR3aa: CASSPGDEQFF
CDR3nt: TGTGCCAGCAGCCCCGGTGATGAGCAGTTCTTC

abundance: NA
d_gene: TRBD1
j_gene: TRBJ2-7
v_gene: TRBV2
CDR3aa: CASSEALGQVSYEQYF
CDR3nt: TGTGCCAGCAGTGAAGCGCTGGGACAGGTCTCCTACGAGCAGTACTTC

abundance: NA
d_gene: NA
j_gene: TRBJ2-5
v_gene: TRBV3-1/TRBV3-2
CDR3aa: CASSQVAATPNYF
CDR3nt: TGTGCCAGCAGCCAAGTGGCAGCGACCCCCAATTACTTC

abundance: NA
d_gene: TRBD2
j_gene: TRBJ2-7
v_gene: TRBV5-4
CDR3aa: CASRAQGTSGFEQYF
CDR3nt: TGTGCCAGCAGGGCCCAAGGGACTAGCGGTTTCGAGCAGTACTTC

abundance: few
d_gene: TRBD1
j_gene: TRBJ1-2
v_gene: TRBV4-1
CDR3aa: CASSHASPRGLGYGYTF
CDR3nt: TGCGCCAGCAGCCACGCCTCCCCCAGGGGGCTCGGCTATGGCTACACCTTC

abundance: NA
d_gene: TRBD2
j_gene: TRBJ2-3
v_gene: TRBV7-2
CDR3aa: CASSGLAVTDTQYF
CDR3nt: TGTGCCAGCAGCGGGCTAGCGGTTACAGATACGCAGTATTTT

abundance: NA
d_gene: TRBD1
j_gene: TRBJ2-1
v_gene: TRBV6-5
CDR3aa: CASSPDRGRYNEQFF
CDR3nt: TGTGCCAGCAGCCCCGACAGGGGACGTTACAATGAGCAGTTCTTC